The text below deals with one T cell receptor beta chain. Its antigen is not known. Method: immunoSEQ multiplex PCR; TCRdb's copy keeps in-frame clones and lacks some. The repertoire includes tens of thousands of clones, approximately 79% of them detected once, and 6% to 8.5% sits in the top ten. These data are taken from a study of OX40 agonist ivuxolimab in advanced cancers. Study in general: An agonistic anti-OX40 (CD134) antibody, ivuxolimab, was used to treat the patients. Of mixed ages from 23 to 79 and averaging about 65 years, the group was roughly 85% male. Findings of the study overall: In the 0.1 to 3.0 mg/kg range, CD4+ and CD8+ blood T cells had expanded clonally by week 6.

The germline gives CDR1 LNHDA, CDR2 SQIVND (reference sequence). The CDR3 consists of 16 residues. Trimming took 6 bases from V and 9 from J; bases not matched to a gene: 15. Sample: CD4+ or CD8+ T cells sorted from blood, taken in a trial of the OX40 agonist ivuxolimab. J is TRBJ2-1 and V is TRBV19; 9 bases map to TRBD1. This clonotype was sampled from an adult with an advanced solid tumor such as melanoma, head and neck, liver or kidney cancer. In nucleotides, the CDR3 is TGTGCCAGTAGCCCGGGACAGGGTATGGTGGTTGGTGAGCAGTTCTTC. Translating gives CASSPGQGMVVGEQFF.